Below, 30 T cell receptor beta chains from the same sample are listed, as sequenced in a study of cytomegalovirus exposure and HLA in healthy donors (dated by TCRdb to the late 2010s). The library was made by the immunoSEQ multiplex PCR assay. The multiplex PCR relied on a mix of 60 forward primers for TCR Vbeta segments and 13 reverse primers for TCR Jbeta segments. The immuneACCESS repertoire file appears here via TCRdb, limited to in-frame rearrangements. These files lack a portion of the clones; in checked studies, under half of the deficit traces to unresolved V genes, and the cause of the others is not known. The table for this sample lists fewer than 180,000 clones; approximately 85% of them were counted only once. Jointly, the top ten make up roughly 6.7% of the sample. Sequencing was done on a sample of PBMCs. Receptor source: a man over 45 in good health and CMV-seropositive.

In this sample, this clone turned up a few times. V is TRBV6-1 and J is TRBJ2-7, with 12 bases matching TRBD2. Germline values: CDR1 MNHNS, CDR2 SASEGT. The CDR3 contains 15 residues. V lost 4 bases and J lost 2; bases outside the gene matches: 3. The CDR3 sequence: CASSARLAGAYEQYF. In DNA, the CDR3 is TGTGCCAGCAGTGCCCGACTAGCGGGGGCCTACGAGCAGTACTTC.

V gene TRBV28 combines with J gene TRBJ2-2; 8 nucleotides agree with TRBD1. CDR3 length: 16 amino acids. J lost 1 base, V lost 6 bases, and 7 bases had no gene match. CDR1 and CDR2 from the germline V gene are MDHEN and SYDVKM. The CDR3 loop reads CASSPPGTGNTGELFF. The CDR3 nucleotides read TGTGCCAGCAGCCCCCCCGGGACAGGGAACACCGGGGAGCTGTTTTTT.

This clone was seen only a few times. The J gene is TRBJ2-5, the V gene TRBV28; TRBD1 might be the D (5 bases). Gene TRBJ2-7 matches the end of the DNA better, so the J call may be wrong. CDR1 and CDR2 from the germline V gene are MDHEN and SYDVKM. The length of the CDR3 is 15 residues. CDR3: CASSFPDSRGPEQYF. The CDR3 DNA follows: TGTGCCAGCAGTTTCCCCGACAGCCGAGGTCCCGAGCAGTACTTC.

The genes are TRBV11-2 and TRBJ1-4; D possibly corresponds to TRBD1 (5 bases). The CDR3 extends over 18 amino acids. Germline V gene data show CDR1 as SGHAT and CDR2 as FQNNGV. The ends were cut back, 1 base at V and 4 bases at J, with 19 bases in the middle. The CDR3 reads CASSLAKGPDTVNEKLFF. The DNA of the CDR3 is TGTGCCAGCAGCTTAGCGAAGGGCCCGGACACGGTTAATGAAAAACTGTTTTTT.

The rearrangement uses TRBV5-6 and TRBJ1-6; D uncertain. The CDR3 contains 14 residues. Trimming stripped 1 base from V and 10 bases from J, with 12 bases between. Germline CDR1 is SGHDT and CDR2 is YYEEEE. The CDR3 sequence: CASSLWTAGSPLHF. CDR3 DNA sequence: TGTGCCAGCAGCTTGTGGACGGCGGGATCACCCCTCCACTTT.

The rearrangement uses TRBV5-1 and TRBJ2-5; D not certain. Trimming left V 4 bases short and J 2 bases short, with 12 bases between. The germline V gene has CDR1 SGHRS and CDR2 YFSETQ. This CDR3 has 14 residues. The CDR3 spells CASSQTGGQETQYF. For the CDR3, the DNA is TGCGCCAGCAGCCAGACCGGCGGTCAAGAGACCCAGTACTTC.

The gene calls are TRBV25-1 and TRBJ2-7; 7 bases line up with TRBD1. J was trimmed by 4 bases and V by 2 bases; bases with no gene match: 5. Germline assignment: CDR1 MGHDK and CDR2 SYGVNS. CDR3 length: 14 residues. The CDR3 loop reads CASSEVRGRYEQYF. CDR3 bases: TGTGCCAGCAGTGAAGTGAGGGGGCGATACGAGCAGTACTTC.

V usage is TRBV10-3 and J usage is TRBJ2-2; D is possibly TRBD1 (5 bases). Trimming stripped 10 bases from V and 7 bases from J, with 16 bases between. The CDR3 is 13 residues long. Germline V CDR1 and CDR2: ENHRY, SYGVKD. The CDR3 reads CATMPQGNGELFF. The CDR3 coding sequence is TGTGCCACGATGCCTCAGGGCAACGGGGAGCTGTTTTTT.

V usage is TRBV2 and J usage is TRBJ2-5, with 9 bases identical to TRBD1. The J call may be incorrect, as the DNA end agrees better with TRBJ2-7. The CDR3 consists of 15 residues. From germline, CDR1 is SNHLY and CDR2 FYNNEI. This CDR3 is CASSELGQGIYEQYF. The DNA of the CDR3 is TGTGCCAGCAGTGAATTGGGACAGGGCATCTACGAGCAGTACTTC.

This clone has just a few counts. This CDR3 is CASSLDQGVNVYGYTF. In DNA form, the CDR3 reads TGTGCCAGCAGCTTGGATCAGGGTGTTAATGTCTATGGCTACACCTTC. V gene TRBV5-4 combines with J gene TRBJ1-2, with TRBD1 as a possible D gene (5 bases). Germline CDR1 and CDR2: SGHNT and YYREEE (reference sequence). Trimming took off 0 bases at V and 4 bases at J, with 16 bases between the two ends. The CDR3 is made up of 16 amino acids.

The rearrangement links TRBV2 to TRBJ2-5, with 10 nucleotides matching TRBD2. J was trimmed by 6 bases and V by 1 base; bases with no gene match: 5. Germline-derived CDR1 and CDR2 are SNHLY and FYNNEI. This CDR3 contains 15 residues. The CDR3 region is CASSEGTSGLKTQYF. CDR3 DNA sequence: TGTGCCAGCAGTGAAGGGACTAGCGGACTCAAGACCCAGTACTTC.

The sample holds a few counts of this clone. This sequence joins TRBV10-3 and TRBJ2-2, with 10 bases fitting TRBD2. Trimming cost V 2 bases and J 2 bases; bases outside gene matches: 8. This CDR3 contains 18 residues. The V gene's germline CDR1 is ENHRY and CDR2 SYGVKD. The CDR3 here is CAISETRLAGENTGELFF. The CDR3 bases are TGTGCCATCAGTGAGACAAGACTAGCGGGCGAAAACACCGGGGAGCTGTTTTTT.

This clone was seen once. V and J are TRBV18 and TRBJ2-1; D remains ambiguous. The CDR3 extends over 13 amino acids. In germline, CDR1 is KGHSH, CDR2 LQKENI. Trimming took off 6 bases at V and 3 bases at J, with 9 bases between the two ends. As DNA, the CDR3 is TGTGCCAGCTCGGCAGGTTACTACAATGAGCAGTTCTTC. Translated: CASSAGYYNEQFF.

This chain uses TRBV14 with TRBJ1-5, with 7 positions matching TRBD1. The V gene's germline CDR1 is SGHDN and CDR2 FVKESK. V lost 5 bases, J lost 2 bases, and 3 bases stayed unmatched. The CDR3 loop spans 14 amino acids. The CDR3 bases are TGTGCCAGCAGCGCTACAGGGGGCAATCAGCCCCAGCATTTT. It yields the protein CASSATGGNQPQHF.

This chain uses TRBV19 with TRBJ1-1; the D is unclear. Trimming took off 5 bases at V and 6 bases at J, with 7 bases between the two ends. Germline assignment: CDR1 LNHDA and CDR2 SQIVND (reference sequence). This CDR3 is 11 amino acids long. CDR3 region: CASSLRSEAFF. CDR3 coding DNA: TGTGCCAGTAGTCTCCGGTCTGAAGCTTTCTTT.

The rearrangement uses TRBV18 and TRBJ2-3, with 11 bases matching TRBD2. The germline gives CDR1 KGHSH, CDR2 LQKENI. This CDR3 comprises 15 residues. V gave up 3 bases and J gave up 1 base; unmatched junction bases: 0. CDR3 sequence reads: CASSPTSGGTDTQYF. The CDR3 nucleotides read TGTGCCAGCTCACCGACTAGCGGGGGCACAGATACGCAGTATTTT.

The chain recombines TRBV5-1 with TRBJ2-7; 11 bases are a match to TRBD2. The CDR3 is 14 amino acids. Germline V gene sequence: CDR1 SGHRS, CDR2 YFSETQ. J was trimmed by 4 bases and V by 6 bases; bases with no gene match: 6. DNA for the CDR3: TGCGCCAGCAAACGGGGACTAGCGGAATACGAGCAGTACTTC. This encodes CASKRGLAEYEQYF.

V usage is TRBV10-3 and J usage is TRBJ2-7; 7 bases agree with TRBD1. The CDR3 runs 15 residues. The trim removed 2 bases at V and 5 bases at J, leaving 9 bases unmatched. Germline V gene sequence: CDR1 ENHRY, CDR2 SYGVKD. CDR3 nucleotides: TGTGCCATCAGTGAGCAAGGGGGCGCATTTAACGAGCAGTACTTC. The encoded protein is CAISEQGGAFNEQYF.

The V gene is TRBV28, the J gene TRBJ1-2, with D unclear. In germline, CDR1 is MDHEN, CDR2 SYDVKM. The ends were cut back, 3 bases at V and 6 bases at J, with 11 bases in the middle. This CDR3 contains 13 residues. The CDR3 sequence: CASSFLGGDGYTF. In DNA form, the CDR3 reads TGTGCCAGCAGTTTCCTGGGCGGGGATGGCTACACCTTC.

The V gene is TRBV30, the J gene TRBJ2-5; D is unresolved. V dropped 2 bases and J dropped 3 bases, with 4 bases sitting between them. CDR1 and CDR2 (germline): GTSNPN, SVGIG (reference sequence). The CDR3 contains 11 residues. DNA of the CDR3: TGTGCCTGGAGTTTTAAAGAGACCCAGTACTTC. Translation gives CAWSFKETQYF. Complete variable domain (other parts from reference TRBV30 and TRBJ2-5): SQTIHQWPATLVQPVGSPLSLECTVEGTSNPNLYWYRQAAGRGLQLLFYSVGIGQISSEVPQNLSASRPQDRQFILSSKKLLLSDSGFYLCAWSFKETQYFGPGTRLLVL.

The V and J genes are TRBV10-1 and TRBJ2-5; weak D call: TRBD2 (6 bases). The CDR3 is 17 residues long. V gave up 3 bases and J gave up 5 bases, with 22 bases separating them. Germline CDR1 and CDR2: WNHNN and SYGVQD (reference sequence). CDR3 DNA: TGCGCCAGCAGTGAAGGCCGAGGCCTCTCGAGCGGGGAGACCCAGTACTTC. This translates into CASSEGRGLSSGETQYF.

With respect to this clone: The junction departs from germline at one end; a sequencing error may be responsible. The chain combines TRBV5-1 with TRBJ2-2; D gene unclear. Germline CDR1 SGHRS, CDR2 YFSETQ. The CDR3 length is 13 residues. The CDR3 spells CASGFGNTGELFF. The CDR3 bases are TGCGCCAGCGGCTTCGGGAACACCGGGGAGCTGTTTTTT.

V gene TRBV5-1 combines with J gene TRBJ1-3, with 10 nucleotides matching TRBD1. CDR3 size: 17 residues. In germline, CDR1 is SGHRS, CDR2 YFSETQ. The V and J ends lost 0 bases and 2 bases, in that order; junction bases with no gene match: 5. In nucleotides, the CDR3 is TGCGCCAGCAGCTTGGGAATGGGGACAGGGGCTGGAAACACCATATATTTT. Translation: CASSLGMGTGAGNTIYF.

The gene calls are TRBV9 and TRBJ2-7, with 7 positions matching TRBD2. The CDR3 is 16 residues long. V lost 0 bases to trimming and J lost 0 bases; unmatched junction nucleotides: 6. Germline V gene lookup returns CDR1 SGDLS and CDR2 YYNGEE. CDR3 sequence reads: CASSVGLAESSYEQYF. CDR3 nucleotides: TGTGCCAGCAGCGTAGGGCTAGCGGAGAGCTCCTACGAGCAGTACTTC. The variable domain in full, with the rest retrieved from reference TRBV9 and TRBJ2-7, is DSGVTQTPKHLITATGQRVTLRCSPRSGDLSVYWYQQSLDQGLQFLIQYYNGEERAKGNILERFSAQQFPDLHSELNLSSLELGDSALYFCASSVGLAESSYEQYFGPGTRLTVT.

This clone was picked up a small number of times. The gene calls are TRBV27 and TRBJ2-3; perhaps TRBD1 as D (7 bases). The V gene lost 1 base and the J gene lost 4 bases, with 15 bases spanning the gap. CDR1 and CDR2 from the germline V gene are MNHEY and SMNVEV (reference sequence). The CDR3 contains 16 residues. The CDR3 nucleotides read TGTGCCAGCAGTTTATGGGGAACCAGGGGGGCAGATACGCAGTATTTT. This translates into CASSLWGTRGADTQYF.

The V call is TRBV29-1, the J call TRBJ1-1; TRBD1 agrees at 7 bases. The CDR3 extends over 13 amino acids. Germline-derived CDR1 and CDR2 are SQVTM and ANQGSEA. V dropped 6 bases and J dropped 5; count of bases not matched to a gene: 9. The CDR3 bases are TGCAGCGTGATTAGGACAGGAGGAACTGAAGCTTTCTTT. Translating gives CSVIRTGGTEAFF.

This clone was observed once. The rearrangement links TRBV27 to TRBJ2-5; 16 nucleotides align to TRBD2. Losses at the gene ends were 7 bases for V and 2 bases for J; bases not matched to a gene: 4. The germline V gene has CDR1 MNHEY and CDR2 SMNVEV (reference sequence). CDR3 length: 16 amino acids. The CDR3 sequence is CASTGTSGRVQETQYF. DNA for the CDR3: TGTGCCAGCACCGGGACTAGCGGGAGGGTACAAGAGACCCAGTACTTC.

This rearrangement joins TRBV7-9 to TRBJ1-2, with D possibly matching TRBD1 (6 bases). V gave up 7 bases and J gave up 7 bases, with 19 bases separating them. The CDR3 contains 14 residues. CDR1 SEHNR and CDR2 FQNEAQ come from the germline V gene (reference sequence). CDR3: CASTDHREGRGYTF. CDR3 nucleotides: TGTGCCAGCACGGATCACAGGGAAGGTCGTGGCTACACCTTC.

V and J are TRBV4-1 and TRBJ1-3; possible D gene TRBD1, 6 bases. Per germline, CDR1 MGHRA and CDR2 YSYEKL. The CDR3 sequence is 17 residues long. V lost 1 base to trimming and J lost 8 bases, with 21 bases between them. The CDR3 DNA is TGCGCCAGCAGCCAAGTATTATCTCGGACAGTAAAGGACACCATATATTTT. Translating gives CASSQVLSRTVKDTIYF.

The genes are TRBV5-1 and TRBJ2-3, with TRBD1 as a possible D gene (6 bases). CDR1 and CDR2 from the germline V gene are SGHRS and YFSETQ. The V end was cut by 4 bases, the J end by 3 bases, with 15 bases between. This CDR3 has 15 residues. The CDR3 DNA reads as TGCGCCAGCAGCGAGGCGCGGCAGGGGACAGATACGCAGTATTTT. It translates to CASSEARQGTDTQYF. The whole variable domain, remainder taken from reference TRBV5-1 and TRBJ2-3, is KAGVTQTPRYLIKTRGQQVTLSCSPISGHRSVSWYQQTPGQGLQFLFEYFSETQRNKGNFPGRFSGRQFSNSRSEMNVSTLELGDSALYLCASSEARQGTDTQYFGPGTRLTVL.